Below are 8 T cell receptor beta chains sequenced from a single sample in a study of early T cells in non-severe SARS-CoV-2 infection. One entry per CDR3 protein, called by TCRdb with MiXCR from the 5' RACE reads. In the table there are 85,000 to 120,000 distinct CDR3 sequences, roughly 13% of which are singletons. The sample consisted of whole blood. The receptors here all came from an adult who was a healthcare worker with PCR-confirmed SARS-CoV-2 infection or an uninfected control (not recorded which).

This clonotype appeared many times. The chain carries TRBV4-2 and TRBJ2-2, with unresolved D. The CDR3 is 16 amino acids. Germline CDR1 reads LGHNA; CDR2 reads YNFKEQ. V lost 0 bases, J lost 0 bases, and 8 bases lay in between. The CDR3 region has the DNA TGTGCCAGCAGCCAAGATTTGGTTCCGAACACCGGGGAGCTGTTTTTT. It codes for CASSQDLVPNTGELFF.

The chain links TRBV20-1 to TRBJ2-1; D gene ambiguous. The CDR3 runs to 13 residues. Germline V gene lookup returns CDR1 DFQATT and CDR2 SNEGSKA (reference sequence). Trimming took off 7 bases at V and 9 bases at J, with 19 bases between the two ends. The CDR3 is CSVRPTPVAEQFF. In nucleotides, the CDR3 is TGCAGTGTCCGCCCGACCCCAGTGGCTGAGCAGTTCTTC.

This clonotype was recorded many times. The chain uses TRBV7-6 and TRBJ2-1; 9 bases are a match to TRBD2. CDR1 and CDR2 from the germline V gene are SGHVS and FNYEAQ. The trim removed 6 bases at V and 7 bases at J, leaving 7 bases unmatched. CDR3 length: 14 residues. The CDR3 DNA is TGTGCCAGCAGTTCCGGACTAGCGAGGAATGAGCAGTTCTTC. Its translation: CASSSGLARNEQFF.

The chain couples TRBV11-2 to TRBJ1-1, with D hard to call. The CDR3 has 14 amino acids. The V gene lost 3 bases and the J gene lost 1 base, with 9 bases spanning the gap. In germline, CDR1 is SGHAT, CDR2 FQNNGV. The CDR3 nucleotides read TGTGCCAGCAGCTTGTTTGGGTCGAACACTGAAGCTTTCTTT. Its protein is CASSLFGSNTEAFF. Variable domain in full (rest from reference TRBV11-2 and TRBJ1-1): EAGVAQSPRYKIIEKRQSVAFWCNPISGHATLYWYQQILGQGPKLLIQFQNNGVVDDSQLPKDRFSAERLKGVDSTLKIQPAKLEDSAVYLCASSLFGSNTEAFFGQGTRLTVV.

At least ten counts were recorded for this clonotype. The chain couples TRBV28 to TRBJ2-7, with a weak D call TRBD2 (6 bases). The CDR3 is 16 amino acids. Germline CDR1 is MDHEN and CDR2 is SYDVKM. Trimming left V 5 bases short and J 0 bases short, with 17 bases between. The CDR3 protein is CASSLAGTLSSYEQYF. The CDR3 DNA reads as TGTGCCAGCAGTCTAGCTGGGACTCTTAGCTCCTACGAGCAGTACTTC. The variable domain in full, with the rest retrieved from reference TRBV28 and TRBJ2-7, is DVKVTQSSRYLVKRTGEKVFLECVQDMDHENMFWYRQDPGLGLRLIYFSYDVKMKEKGDIPEGYSVSREKKERFSLILESASTNQTSMYLCASSLAGTLSSYEQYFGPGTRLTVT.

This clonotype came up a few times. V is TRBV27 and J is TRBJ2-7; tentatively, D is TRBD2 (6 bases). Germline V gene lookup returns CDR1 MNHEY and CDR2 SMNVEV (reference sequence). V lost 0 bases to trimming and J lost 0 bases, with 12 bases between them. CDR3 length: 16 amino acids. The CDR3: CASSLSGGDFSYEQYF. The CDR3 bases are TGTGCCAGCAGTTTATCGGGCGGGGACTTCTCCTACGAGCAGTACTTC.

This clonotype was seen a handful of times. CDR3 in amino acids: CSARVLAYEQFF. In DNA, the CDR3 is TGCAGTGCTAGAGTTTTGGCCTATGAGCAGTTCTTC. The chain joins TRBV20-1 to TRBJ2-1; no definite D call. The germline V gene encodes CDR1 DFQATT and CDR2 SNEGSKA (reference sequence). The CDR3 has 12 residues. V gave up 1 base and J gave up 8 bases, with 9 bases separating them.

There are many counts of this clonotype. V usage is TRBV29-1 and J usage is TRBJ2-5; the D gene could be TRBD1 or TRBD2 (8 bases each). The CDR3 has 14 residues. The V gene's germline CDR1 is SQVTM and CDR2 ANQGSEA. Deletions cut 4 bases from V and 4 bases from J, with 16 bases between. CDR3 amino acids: CSVATGAGGETQYF. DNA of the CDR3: TGCAGCGTTGCGACAGGGGCGGGAGGAGAGACCCAGTACTTC.